These T cell receptor beta chains were read from a single sample in a study of graft-versus-host responses after intestinal transplantation. The method was immunoSEQ multiplex PCR; TCRdb's version includes in-frame clones alone and lacks a portion of them. Altogether approximately 4,400 clones are present, roughly 77% being singletons, with the ten largest covering roughly 7%. The specimen was ileum tissue, collected 9 days after transplant. The receptors come from a human patient who received an intestinal transplant, so some T cells may come from the graft donor. CDR3s include the opening cysteine and the closing phenylalanine or tryptophan. The D gene is left open where the match is weak. Some rows mark clone size as missing; the rest say once, few, many or name a class of expanded clone.

v_call	clone_size	d_call	j_call	cdr3_nt	cdr3_aa
TRBV27	.	.	TRBJ1-3	TGTGCCAGCAGTTTTAGCAGACTAACCGACTCTGGAAACACCATATATTTT	CASSFSRLTDSGNTIYF
TRBV2	.	TRBD2	TRBJ2-7	TGTGCCAGCAGAGCCTCTAGCGGGAGGCCGCTCCTTATTCCCTACGAGCAGTACTTC	CASRASSGRPLLIPYEQYF
TRBV27	few	TRBD2	TRBJ2-7	TGTGCCAGCCCGCCAGCGGGGGAAAGCTCCTACGAGCAGTACTTC	CASPPAGESSYEQYF
TRBV4-2	.	.	TRBJ2-3	TGTGCCAGCAGCCACAGCACAGATACGCAGTATTTT	CASSHSTDTQYF
TRBV4-1	.	TRBD1	TRBJ1-2	TGCGCCAGCAGCAGCCACAGGGGCTGGAACTATGGCTACACCTTC	CASSSHRGWNYGYTF
TRBV5-1	.	.	TRBJ1-5	TGCGCCAGCAGCTTGGCCGGGGGGGGCAATCAGCCCCAGCATTTT	CASSLAGGGNQPQHF
TRBV6-5	once	.	TRBJ1-5	TGTGCCAGCAGTTACAGTGTGGGGGTAAGACAGCCCCAGCATTTT	CASSYSVGVRQPQHF
TRBV27	once	.	TRBJ1-2	TGTGCCAGCAGTTTATACAGGGACTATGGCTACACCTTC	CASSLYRDYGYTF
TRBV6-1	.	TRBD2	TRBJ2-1	TGTGCCAGCAGCCTTCTAGCGGGGGACTACAATGAGCAGTTCTTC	CASSLLAGDYNEQFF
TRBV2	.	.	TRBJ2-1	TGTGCCCTGGGGGAAACACCCTACAATGAGCAGTTCTTC	CALGETPYNEQFF
TRBV28	few	.	TRBJ1-2	TGTGCCAGCAGTGACGCTAGGGGGTATGGCTACACCTTC	CASSDARGYGYTF
TRBV30	.	.	TRBJ1-5	TGTGCCTGGAGTGTATCCGGCAGGGTCAATCAGCCCCAGCATTTT	CAWSVSGRVNQPQHF
TRBV21-1	.	.	TRBJ1-5	TGTGCCAGCAGCATGCCGAAGGGACCGAGCGGTTACGTCAAACAGCCCCAGCATTTT	CASSMPKGPSGYVKQPQHF
TRBV5-6	.	TRBD2	TRBJ2-3	TGTGCCAGCAGCTTGCACTCCGGGACTAGCGGGGCTGCTACGCAGTATTTT	CASSLHSGTSGAATQYF
TRBV7-2	.	TRBD1	TRBJ1-5	TGTGCCAGCAGCTTAGCCACAGGGGTAGCGCAGCCCCAGCATTTT	CASSLATGVAQPQHF
TRBV6-5	.	.	TRBJ2-1	TGTGCCAGCAGTTCCCCGGCTAGGGGCTCCTACAATGAGCAGTTCTTC	CASSSPARGSYNEQFF
TRBV28	.	TRBD1	TRBJ2-5	TGTGCCAGCAGGACCGGGACAGGGGTCGCGGAGACCCAGTACTTC	CASRTGTGVAETQYF
TRBV9	.	.	TRBJ2-1	TGTGCCAGCAGCGTAGGATCAGGGAATGAGCAGTTCTTC	CASSVGSGNEQFF
TRBV7-9	few	.	TRBJ1-1	TGTGCCAGCAGCTTAGCCTTGAACACTGAAGCTTTCTTT	CASSLALNTEAFF
TRBV6-5	few	.	TRBJ2-3	TGTGCCAGCAGTTACTTTGATACGCAGTATTTT	CASSYFDTQYF
TRBV30	few	TRBD1	TRBJ1-1	TGTGCCTACGGGGACAGAGGGTACGGGAACACTGAAGCTTTCTTT	CAYGDRGYGNTEAFF
TRBV10-3	once	.	TRBJ2-1	TGTGCCATCAGTGAGTCGATATTTCAGGGGCCGATCTCCTACAATGAGCAGTTCTTC	CAISESIFQGPISYNEQFF
TRBV6-1	.	TRBD2	TRBJ2-7	TGTGCCAGCACTAGCGGGGACGCCTACGAGCAGTACTTC	CASTSGDAYEQYF
TRBV28	.	.	TRBJ1-2	TGTGCCAGCAGTTTAGACCGTCCCTTTGATGGCTACACCTTC	CASSLDRPFDGYTF
TRBV27	.	.	TRBJ1-1	TGTGCCAGCATGGGGGGGAACACTGAAGCTTTCTTT	CASMGGNTEAFF
TRBV18	.	.	TRBJ2-7	TGTGCCAGCTCACCACCTTCTGGCGTCTTCTACGAGCAGTACTTC	CASSPPSGVFYEQYF
TRBV5-6	.	.	TRBJ1-1	TGTGCCAGCAGCCCTCCCGGGACTGGGAATGAAGCTTTCTTT	CASSPPGTGNEAFF
TRBV5-1	.	TRBD1	TRBJ1-1	TGCGCCAGCAGCTTGGGCCCGGGACAGGGCACTGAAGCTTTCTTT	CASSLGPGQGTEAFF
TRBV9	once	.	TRBJ2-5	TGTGCCAGCAGCGTTTGCGAGACCCAGTACTTC	CASSVCETQYF
TRBV6-6	.	TRBD1	TRBJ2-1	TGTGCCAGCAGCCGTACGGGACAGAGCTCCTACAATGAGCAGTTCTTC	CASSRTGQSSYNEQFF
TRBV7-9	.	TRBD2	TRBJ2-1	TGTGCCGGGAAGACTAGCGGGGGGAACAATGAGCAGTTCTTC	CAGKTSGGNNEQFF
TRBV23-1	.	.	TRBJ2-1	TGCGCCAGCAGTCACAATGGGCAGTTCTTC	CASSHNGQFF
TRBV5-5	.	TRBD1	TRBJ1-2	TGTGCCAGCAGCCATTTGGGACAGCTCTATGGCTACACCTTC	CASSHLGQLYGYTF
TRBV5-3	.	TRBD1	TRBJ2-7	TGTGCCAGAAGCTTGATTGGTGACAGGGGAATGGCCTACGAGCAGTACTTC	CARSLIGDRGMAYEQYF
TRBV2	once	TRBD1	TRBJ1-5	TGTGCCAGCAGTGAGGTCAGGGGGCGAGTCTATAGCAATCAGCCCCAGCATTTT	CASSEVRGRVYSNQPQHF
TRBV30	.	.	TRBJ1-6	TGTGCCTGGAGTGTACATCTCCAGGGGCGTTCACCCCTCCACTTT	CAWSVHLQGRSPLHF
TRBV5-1	.	TRBD2	TRBJ2-1	TGCGCCAGCAGCTTGGGGACTAGCGGGTACAATGAGCAGTTCTTC	CASSLGTSGYNEQFF
TRBV18	.	.	TRBJ1-1	TGTGCCAGCTCACCAAGTAGCGGGTACACTGAAGCTTTCTTT	CASSPSSGYTEAFF
TRBV7-9	.	.	TRBJ2-7	TGTGCCAGCAGCTTTGGGGGCGAGACCTACGAGCAGTACTTC	CASSFGGETYEQYF
TRBV6-6	.	.	TRBJ1-6	TGTGCCAGCAGTTATGAGGGATTCTATAATTCACCCCTCCACTTT	CASSYEGFYNSPLHF
TRBV16	.	.	TRBJ1-1	TGTGCCAGCAGCCAGGAGACTCGAAGAGCTTTCTTT	CASSQETRRAFF
TRBV6-6	.	TRBD1	TRBJ2-3	TGTGCCAGCAGCCTAGGACAGGGACGCACAGATACGCAGTATTTT	CASSLGQGRTDTQYF
TRBV18	large	.	TRBJ1-2	TGTGCCAGCTCACCATTCGTTCAGGGCGATGGCTACACCTTC	CASSPFVQGDGYTF
TRBV10-1	.	.	TRBJ2-5	TGCGCCAGCAGTGTTCTAGTGGGGGAGACCCAGTACTTC	CASSVLVGETQYF
TRBV5-1	.	.	TRBJ2-1	TGCGCCAGCAGCTTGCAGGAGGGCGGCAATGAGCAGTTCTTC	CASSLQEGGNEQFF
TRBV9	.	TRBD1	TRBJ2-3	TGTGCCAGCAGCGTGGGACAGGGGGTAAATACGCAGTATTTT	CASSVGQGVNTQYF
TRBV5-6	.	.	TRBJ2-1	TGTGCCAGCAGGGTCCAAAATGAGCAGTTCTTC	CASRVQNEQFF
TRBV18	few	TRBD2	TRBJ2-7	TGTGCCAGCTCACTTAGCGGGGGCCAAACCTCCTACGAGCAGTACTTC	CASSLSGGQTSYEQYF
TRBV7-8	.	TRBD2	TRBJ2-5	TGTGCCAGCAGCCTAGGGACTACCCAAGAGACCCAGTACTTC	CASSLGTTQETQYF
TRBV5-5	.	TRBD1	TRBJ1-2	TGTGCCAGGCGGGACAGGGAGGAGGATGGCTACACCTTC	CARRDREEDGYTF
TRBV5-1	.	.	TRBJ1-1	TGCGCCAGCAGCTTGGGACACCGCGATGAAGCTTTCTTT	CASSLGHRDEAFF
TRBV10-2	.	TRBD2	TRBJ2-3	TGCGCCAGCAGTGAGGCCCTAGCGGGAGGGAGCACAGATACGCAGTATTTT	CASSEALAGGSTDTQYF
TRBV5-1	.	TRBD2	TRBJ2-3	TGCGCCAGCAGCCCGGGACTAGCGGGGGGCACAGATACGCAGTATTTT	CASSPGLAGGTDTQYF